These 5 T cell receptor beta chains came from one sample sequenced in a study of cytomegalovirus exposure and HLA in healthy donors. The PCR ran on 60 Vbeta and 13 Jbeta primers. TCRdb's copy holds only in-frame clones and misses some; the assay was immunoSEQ multiplex PCR. The sample records 95,000 to 100,000 clones, around 74% being singletons. Sequenced sample: PBMCs. Every receptor here comes from a man between 35 and 55 years old in good health and CMV-seropositive.

The chain joins TRBV2 to TRBJ1-4; the D is unclear. The CDR3 covers 12 residues. V was pared by 8 bases and J by 8 bases, with 12 bases between. Germline lookup yields CDR1 SNHLY and CDR2 FYNNEI. The CDR3: CASSRVGEKLFF. The CDR3 DNA follows: TGTGCCAGCTCCCGGGTCGGGGAAAAACTGTTTTTT.

In the case of this clone: Additional DNA sequences in this sample encode the identical CDR3. The genes are TRBV5-4 and TRBJ1-1; 9 nucleotides align to TRBD1. Germline CDR1 and CDR2: SGHNT and YYREEE (reference sequence). V lost 4 bases and J lost 0; bases outside the gene matches: 1. The CDR3 totals 14 residues. The CDR3 protein is CASSRDRVNTEAFF. Written as DNA, the CDR3 is TGTGCCAGCAGCCGGGACAGGGTGAACACTGAAGCTTTCTTT.

Within the sample, this clone is medium-sized. The chain combines TRBV7-8 with TRBJ2-3, with 9 positions matching TRBD1. Germline values: CDR1 SGHVS, CDR2 FQNEAQ. This CDR3 spans 15 amino acids. The ends lost 5 bases at V and 2 bases at J; junction bases unmatched: 5. CDR3 coding DNA: TGTGCCAGCAGCCAACACAGGGGGCCCACAGATACGCAGTATTTT. Protein sequence: CASSQHRGPTDTQYF.

The chain combines TRBV19 with TRBJ1-4; 7 nucleotides line up with TRBD1. After removal of 4 bases from V and 4 bases from J, the junction contained 0 bases not matched to a gene. CDR3 length: 13 amino acids. Per the germline V gene, CDR1 is LNHDA and CDR2 is SQIVND (reference sequence). The CDR3 spells CASSRDSNEKLFF. Written as DNA, the CDR3 is TGTGCCAGTAGTAGGGACAGTAATGAAAAACTGTTTTTT. Full variable domain (missing parts from reference TRBV19 and TRBJ1-4): DGGITQSPKYLFRKEGQNVTLSCEQNLNHDAMYWYRQDPGQGLRLIYYSQIVNDFQKGDIAEGYSVSREKKESFPLTVTSAQKNPTAFYLCASSRDSNEKLFFGSGTQLSVL.

Written as DNA, the CDR3 is TGTGCCAGCAGTTACGGGCAGGGCACTGAAGCTTTCTTT. The encoded protein is CASSYGQGTEAFF. V and J are TRBV6-6 and TRBJ1-1, with a possible D match to TRBD1 (5 bases). This CDR3 comprises 13 residues. The V end was cut by 2 bases, the J end by 4 bases, with 8 bases between. Germline loops: CDR1 MNHNY, CDR2 SVGAGI (reference sequence).